This TCR beta chain emerged from a study of blood T cells in healthy people across ages. About the research overall: About one barcoded beta molecule per two T cells was captured by template switching.

This clonotype showed up many times. An end of the junction does not agree with germline; a read error may underlie this. Per germline, CDR1 SGHTA and CDR2 FQGNSA. The length of the CDR3 is 15 residues. Combining a sample-barcoded 5' primer with a J-beta primer mix, a second PCR ran for roughly 6 to 12 cycles. One entry per CDR3 protein results from TCRdb running MiXCR on the 5' RACE reads. The data contain hundreds of thousands of distinct CDR3 sequences, approximately 30% of them singletons. The gene calls are TRBV7-2 and TRBJ2-1; tentative D call: TRBD2 (6 bases). Sequencing input: blood. This receptor was taken from a woman aged 80 or over in good health. The DNA for the CDR3 is TGTGCCAGCAGCTTAGGCCGGGACTCCAACAATGAGCAGTTCTTC. Residues: CASSLGRDSNNEQFF.